Reported below is one T cell receptor (beta chain). This sample was taken from a study of cytomegalovirus exposure and HLA in healthy donors. The PCR made use of 60 Vbeta and 13 Jbeta primers. Profiling relied on immunoSEQ multiplex PCR, and the TCRdb table lists in-frame clones only, not all of them. This table holds approximately 250,000 clones, around 80% found once. CDR1 and CDR2 from the germline V gene are SGHVS and FNYEAQ. This CDR3 has 18 amino acids. V lost 0 bases to trimming and J lost 6 bases; unmatched junction nucleotides: 8. The clonotype originates from a boy between 10 and 17 years old in good health and CMV-seronegative. This chain links TRBV7-6 with TRBJ2-2, with 12 bases lining up with TRBD2. Material for sequencing was PBMCs. The CDR3 DNA reads TGTGCCAGCAGCTTAGCGGCTAGCGGGGGGGTCTACGCCGGGGAGCTGTTTTTT. Protein sequence: CASSLAASGGVYAGELFF. Combining the CDR3 with reference TRBV7-6 and TRBJ2-2 gives the whole variable domain GAGVSQSPRYKVTKRGQDVALRCDPISGHVSLYWYRQALGQGPEFLTYFNYEAQQDKSGLPNDRFSAERPEGSISTLTIQRTEQRDSAMYRCASSLAASGGVYAGELFFGEGSRLTVL.